This T cell receptor (beta chain) was found in a study of blood T cell repertoires in COVID-19 (dated by TCRdb to about 2020). Some background on the complete study: The collaborator samples originated in the United States, Italy and Spain and spanned the acute and convalescent phases of COVID-19. Where HLA class I and class II types were available, the types were taken from metadata supplied by the sample provider, not from assay-based typing. The samples were drawn from two sources: the first 160 participants of the ongoing ImmuneRACE study, and 950 to 1,500 subjects contributed by 6 global collaborators. A de-identified subject ID, COVID-19 status, age in years and sex were almost always included in the sample metadata. The prospective study material was composed of cDNA or gDNA derived from T cells, B-cell-depleted T cells, or PBMCs. Deeply sampled blood TCRbeta repertoires from subjects exposed to, actively infected with, or recovered from COVID-19 were included in the dataset. A freely available public database, intended as a resource for researchers studying the immune response to SARS-CoV-2, is where the repertoires were released. Results and caveats for the whole study, not just this receptor: The amount of clinical and demographic metadata varied by source and participant and was provided uncurated.

As encoded in the germline V gene (reference sequence), CDR1 is LGHDT while CDR2 is YNNKEL. The CDR3 measures 15 amino acids from cysteine to phenylalanine. Just CDR3 DNA is preserved here, 45 bases in frame from base 1. V is cut back by 0 bases and J by 7 bases, with 1 base in the junction unmatched. One collaborating source in Seattle enrolled patients while the patients were actively infected and followed the patients over time throughout the course of disease. Whole blood was collected in K2EDTA tubes by collaborating institutions according to the institutions' own protocols. For TCRbeta analysis, collaborators shipped samples in one of three forms: frozen whole blood, isolated PBMCs, or DNA extracted from either of those sample types. TCRbeta CDR3 regions were amplified from genomic DNA using the immunoSEQ Assay, a bias-controlled multiplex PCR. Processing in the source paper ran as follows. The number of nucleated cells in each sample was estimated by amplification of reference gene primers within the assay. Sequence reads were collapsed and filtered to measure the absolute abundance of every unique TCRbeta CDR3 rearrangement. For each sample, productive Simpson clonality was calculated as the square root of Simpson's diversity index across productive rearrangements. TCRdb carries this immuneACCESS record with in-frame sequences only. Its versions omit some clonotypes, under half of them owing to an unresolved V gene in the studies checked, with the rest unexplained. From that table come the V and J calls and clone size; the DNA was used to work out D and trimming. The sample table holds about 240,000 clones, of which around 87% were seen once. The ten biggest clones cover about a tenth of the sample.

Of note for this clone: Its antigen is currently not known. Base quality data are lacking; no much larger clone is found one base away.

The sequenced sample consisted of peripheral blood. The V and J segments used are TRBV3-1 (or the pseudogene TRBV3-2) and TRBJ1-6, with 9 central nucleotides matching TRBD1. This receptor was obtained from a woman in her fifties or sixties with COVID-19, enrolled during active disease. The sequenced DNA is TGTGCCAGCAGCCAAGAAACAGGGGGCAATTCACCCCTCCACTTT. This yields the protein CASSQETGGNSPLHF.